Shown below are 16 T cell receptor beta chains from a single sample sequenced in a study of blood T cell repertoires in COVID-19. Produced via immunoSEQ multiplex PCR; TCRdb's table is partial and in-frame only. The table lists roughly 100,000 clones, around nine tenths of them singletons. Sequenced input: peripheral blood. Source of these receptors: a woman over 75 with active COVID-19.

This rearrangement joins TRBV4-2 to TRBJ2-1; a weak D match, TRBD2 (5 bases). Germline V CDR1 and CDR2: LGHNA, YNFKEQ. V lost 0 bases and J 8 bases, leaving 17 bases between the germline ends. The CDR3 spans 16 residues. The CDR3 DNA sequence: TGTGCCAGCAGCCAAGATAGGGCAGCGGTCGGGGATGAGCAGTTCTTC. This encodes CASSQDRAAVGDEQFF.

The chain combines TRBV29-1 with TRBJ2-1; 7 nucleotides match TRBD2. The CDR3 has 15 amino acids. V dropped 0 bases and J dropped 10; count of bases not matched to a gene: 12. Per the germline V gene, CDR1 is SQVTM and CDR2 is ANQGSEA. The chain's CDR3 is CSVEDPISGWGEQFF. CDR3 nucleotide sequence: TGCAGCGTTGAAGATCCAATTAGCGGGTGGGGGGAGCAGTTCTTC.

This clone was seen a few times. The rearrangement links TRBV30 to TRBJ2-1; 8 bases match TRBD1. CDR1 and CDR2 from the germline V gene are GTSNPN and SVGIG (reference sequence). V was clipped by 5 bases and J by 3 bases; unmatched bases: 9. This CDR3 spans 15 amino acids. CDR3 protein: CAWGRTGTLYNEQFF. The CDR3 nucleotides read TGTGCCTGGGGTCGGACAGGGACCCTCTACAATGAGCAGTTCTTC.

The chain joins TRBV5-1 to TRBJ2-7; TRBD2 matches at 7 bases. V was clipped by 2 bases and J by 7 bases; unmatched bases: 12. Germline V CDR1 and CDR2: SGHRS, YFSETQ. This CDR3 is 15 amino acids long. This chain's CDR3 is CASSFVRGGVGEQYF. The CDR3 DNA sequence: TGCGCCAGCAGCTTCGTGCGGGGAGGGGTAGGGGAGCAGTACTTC.

The chain recombines TRBV2 with TRBJ1-2; D gene uncertain. Trimming pared 4 bases from V and 6 bases from J, leaving 12 bases between. CDR3 length: 13 residues. Germline V lookup: CDR1 SNHLY, CDR2 FYNNEI. CDR3 bases: TGTGCCAGCAGTGGTGGCAGGTCTGATGGCTACACCTTC. Translation gives CASSGGRSDGYTF.

The table lists this clone with a count of one. This chain links TRBV5-1 with TRBJ2-1; 9 bases line up with TRBD2. The germline V gene has CDR1 SGHRS and CDR2 YFSETQ. V shed 4 bases, J shed 7 bases, and the junction held 12 bases outside the gene matches. CDR3 length: 16 residues. The CDR3 coding sequence is TGCGCCAGCAGCCGGGCACGAGCGGGAGGCGAAAATGAGCAGTTCTTC. Translating gives CASSRARAGGENEQFF.

The rearrangement uses TRBV5-1 and TRBJ1-1; 10 bases match TRBD1. This CDR3 is built from 15 residues. Germline trimming cut 3 bases from V and 5 bases from J; bases unmatched to any gene: 7. CDR1 is SGHRS, CDR2 YFSETQ, per germline. CDR3 bases: TGCGCCAGCAGCTCGGGACAGGGGAGGAGGACTGAAGCTTTCTTT. Translation gives CASSSGQGRRTEAFF.

The chain links TRBV7-9 to TRBJ1-4; D might be TRBD1 (5 bases). Germline CDR1 and CDR2: SEHNR and FQNEAQ (reference sequence). The CDR3 totals 17 residues. Between the trimmed V and J ends, which lost 0 bases and 7 bases, there was a span of 18 bases. The CDR3 is CASSLARSRRDLEKLFF. The CDR3 DNA reads TGTGCCAGCAGCTTAGCTCGTAGCAGGCGGGACCTTGAAAAACTGTTTTTT.

The chain recombines TRBV5-1 with TRBJ2-5; TRBD2 aligns across 8 bases. The CDR3 consists of 15 residues. Per the germline V gene, CDR1 is SGHRS and CDR2 is YFSETQ. Trimming removed 0 bases from V and 1 base from J; junction bases left unmatched: 2. Written as DNA, the CDR3 is TGCGCCAGCAGCTTGGCTCTAGCGGGCCAAGAGACCCAGTACTTC. This sequence encodes CASSLALAGQETQYF.

The chain recombines TRBV6-1 with TRBJ2-5; D not resolved. This CDR3 comprises 13 residues. Germline loops: CDR1 MNHNS, CDR2 SASEGT. V shed 2 bases and J shed 7 bases, with 11 bases lying between them. CDR3 sequence: CASSESNHRTQYF. The CDR3 coding sequence is TGTGCCAGCAGTGAATCTAACCATAGGACCCAGTACTTC.

J is TRBJ2-7 and V is TRBV27; TRBD1 agrees at 10 bases. The CDR3 contains 15 residues. Trimming took 6 bases from V and 4 from J; bases not matched to a gene: 9. Per germline, CDR1 MNHEY and CDR2 SMNVEV (reference sequence). CDR3 in amino acids: CASSRKGTGEYEQYF. CDR3 sequence (DNA): TGTGCCAGCAGCCGCAAAGGGACAGGGGAGTACGAGCAGTACTTC.

The chain carries TRBV18 and TRBJ2-3; no clear D. The V gene lost 3 bases and the J gene lost 3 bases, with 4 bases spanning the gap. Germline V CDR1 and CDR2: KGHSH, LQKENI. The CDR3 extends over 12 amino acids. The CDR3 DNA reads TGTGCCAGCTCACCCCCAACAGATACGCAGTATTTT. Protein product: CASSPPTDTQYF.

The rearrangement links TRBV9 to TRBJ2-3, with D unclear. The ends were cut back, 3 bases at V and 0 bases at J, with 8 bases in the middle. There are 14 residues in the CDR3. Per the germline V gene, CDR1 is SGDLS and CDR2 is YYNGEE. CDR3 loop: CASSALTSTDTQYF. CDR3 nucleotide sequence: TGTGCCAGCAGCGCCCTAACTAGCACAGATACGCAGTATTTT.

The chain recombines TRBV30 with TRBJ2-1; no clear D gene. The V end was cut by 0 bases, the J end by 11 bases, with 8 bases between. Germline CDR1 reads GTSNPN; CDR2 reads SVGIG (reference sequence). This CDR3 has 11 residues. The CDR3 sequence: CAWSVRGKQFF. CDR3 nucleotide sequence: TGTGCCTGGAGTGTACGCGGCAAGCAGTTCTTC.

This clone was seen just once. The chain uses TRBV27 and TRBJ2-7, with D possibly matching TRBD2 (7 bases). The CDR3 is made up of 20 amino acids. The ends were cut back, 0 bases at V and 4 bases at J, with 28 bases in the middle. Germline loops: CDR1 MNHEY, CDR2 SMNVEV (reference sequence). This chain's CDR3 is CASSLSALRGAAGWGYEQYF. CDR3 bases: TGTGCCAGCAGTTTATCGGCCCTACGGGGGGCGGCGGGGTGGGGATACGAGCAGTACTTC.

The sample holds one count of this clone. The rearrangement joins TRBV9 to TRBJ2-1; 8 bases fit TRBD1. Unmatched junction bases numbered 7, after V lost 4 bases and J lost 4 bases. Germline-derived CDR1 and CDR2 are SGDLS and YYNGEE. The CDR3 consists of 15 residues. In DNA form, the CDR3 reads TGTGCCAGCAGCCCTCAGGACAGGGTTTACAATGAGCAGTTCTTC. This sequence encodes CASSPQDRVYNEQFF.